A single sample gave rise to the 10 T cell receptor beta chains below, sequenced in a study of T cell responses to AZD1222 COVID-19 vaccine. TCRdb's table, derived via immunoSEQ multiplex PCR, lists solely in-frame clones and lacks some. The table shows around 100,000 clones, with around 90% occurring only once. The sample in question was peripheral blood, obtained on day 0 of AZD1222 vaccination. The receptor source for this set is an adult in good health.

Remarks on this clone: A junction end diverges from the germline sequence, so it may reflect a read error. This chain joins TRBV7-7 and TRBJ2-1; TRBD1 matches at 10 bases. Germline V gives CDR1 SSHAT, CDR2 FNYEAQ (reference sequence). The CDR3 is made up of 15 amino acids. The CDR3 reads CASSLADRGNNEQFF. For the CDR3, the DNA is TGTGCTAGCAGCTTAGCGGACAGGGGGAACAATGAGCAGTTCTTC.

The rearrangement links TRBV27 to TRBJ1-5, with 7 bases identical to TRBD1. V gave up 6 bases and J gave up 7 bases; unmatched junction bases: 12. The CDR3 is made up of 15 amino acids. Germline CDR1 is MNHEY and CDR2 is SMNVEV (reference sequence). In DNA, the CDR3 is TGTGCCAGCAGCGGGGGACAGAGAGGAAACCAGCCCCAGCATTTT. This encodes CASSGGQRGNQPQHF.

The chain couples TRBV11-1 to TRBJ2-1; 12 bases align to TRBD2. Per the germline V gene, CDR1 is SGHAT and CDR2 is FQDESV (reference sequence). V was clipped by 5 bases and J by 6 bases; unmatched bases: 5. The CDR3 is 15 amino acids. The CDR3 loop reads CASSHASGGVNEQFF. The CDR3 coding sequence is TGTGCCAGCAGCCACGCTAGCGGGGGGGTCAATGAGCAGTTCTTC. The entire variable domain, with the rest obtained from reference TRBV11-1 and TRBJ2-1, is as follows: EAEVAQSPRYKITEKSQAVAFWCDPISGHATLYWYRQILGQGPELLVQFQDESVVDDSQLPKDRFSAERLKGVDSTLKIQPAELGDSAMYLCASSHASGGVNEQFFGPGTRLTVL.

The rearrangement joins TRBV6-5 to TRBJ1-1, with TRBD1 matching over 7 bases. Germline CDR1 is MNHEY and CDR2 is SVGAGI. This CDR3 is built from 15 residues. Losses at the gene ends were 4 bases for V and 7 bases for J; bases not matched to a gene: 12. The CDR3 DNA is TGTGCCAGCAGTTGGTCGAGGGGGCTGAACGGTGAAGCTTTCTTT. Protein product: CASSWSRGLNGEAFF.

The genes are TRBV6-5 and TRBJ1-5; D gene ambiguous. The CDR3 covers 16 residues. Germline V gene data show CDR1 as MNHEY and CDR2 as SVGAGI. The V end was cut by 3 bases, the J end by 6 bases, with 18 bases between. CDR3 DNA: TGTGCCAGCAGTTATTCCAAGACGGGCCTCGCTCAGCCCCAGCATTTT. It is translated as CASSYSKTGLAQPQHF.

In this sample, this clone turned up a few times. V and J are TRBV15 and TRBJ1-2, with D hard to call. V was trimmed by 4 bases and J by 8 bases, leaving 17 bases between them. Germline-derived CDR1 and CDR2 are LNHNV and YYDKDF (reference sequence). The CDR3 loop spans 14 amino acids. CDR3 DNA: TGTGCCACCAGCACCCATGGCGGATCCCCAGGCTACACCTTC. This encodes CATSTHGGSPGYTF.

The chain joins TRBV5-6 to TRBJ1-1, with D hard to call. Deletions cut 4 bases from V and 6 bases from J, with 13 bases between. CDR1 and CDR2 from the germline V gene are SGHDT and YYEEEE. CDR3 size: 13 residues. The CDR3 nucleotides read TGTGCCAGCAGCAGTTACAGAACCCCTGAAGCTTTCTTT. Its protein product is CASSSYRTPEAFF.

J is TRBJ1-4 and V is TRBV24-1; D is undetermined. Germline V gene lookup returns CDR1 KGHDR and CDR2 SFDVKD. This CDR3 comprises 13 residues. Trimming pared 3 bases from V and 5 bases from J, leaving 6 bases between. The CDR3 is CATSDAVNEKLFF. CDR3 nucleotides: TGTGCCACCAGTGATGCCGTCAATGAAAAACTGTTTTTT.

The rearrangement joins TRBV15 to TRBJ2-1, with D possibly TRBD1 on 6 matching bases. CDR1 is LNHNV, CDR2 YYDKDF, per germline (reference sequence). V shed 7 bases and J shed 2 bases, with 15 bases lying between them. The CDR3 runs to 15 residues. The CDR3 DNA follows: TGTGCCACCATGGCACAGGGTAGACCCTACAATGAGCAGTTCTTC. It codes for CATMAQGRPYNEQFF.

The sample holds one count of this clone. This chain joins TRBV6-5 and TRBJ1-1; 11 nucleotides agree with TRBD1. This CDR3 has 14 amino acids. With V trimmed by 6 bases and J by 4 bases, 4 bases remained unmatched. Germline CDR1 is MNHEY and CDR2 is SVGAGI. CDR3 amino acids: CASRMDRGPTEAFF. Written as DNA, the CDR3 is TGTGCCAGCAGGATGGACAGGGGGCCCACTGAAGCTTTCTTT.